This entry features one TCR beta chain sequence. Its specificity is unknown. The sample originates from a study of cytomegalovirus exposure and HLA in healthy donors. Study in general: Findings of an earlier analysis included roughly 120 million unique TCR beta sequences from 200 million or so T cells. In an early release, HLA-typed donors contributed approximately 82 million unique TCR sequences.

PCR amplification relied on 60 Vbeta primers (plus 13 Jbeta primers). Authors' methods: A follow-up analysis tallied tens of millions of unique TCR beta chains, 9 million to 11 million shared. Sequencing used immunoSEQ multiplex PCR; TCRdb keeps in-frame clones, though not all of them. The V and J calls and clone size were taken over from that table, and D and trimming were inferred from the DNA. Here the sample spans 110,000 to 150,000 clones, around 70% being singletons. The CDR3 contains 14 residues. Germline lookup yields CDR1 SGHRS and CDR2 YFSETQ. V shed 4 bases, J shed 5 bases, and the junction held 6 bases outside the gene matches. Study findings and constraints: Under in vitro conditions, three CMV-associated chains were confirmed as specific for CMV antigens.

The clonotype was recovered from a woman aged 60-75 years in good health and CMV-seropositive. The material sequenced was PBMCs. The chain employs TRBV5-1 and TRBJ2-1, with TRBD1 matching 7 bases. The CDR3 region has the DNA TGCGCCAGCAGCGCGACAGGGTCGGACAATGAGCAGTTCTTC. It translates to CASSATGSDNEQFF.